This T cell receptor beta chain is drawn from a study of blood T cell repertoires in COVID-19. Study summary: Acute and convalescent COVID-19 specimens originated in the United States, Italy and Spain.

Profiled with immunoSEQ multiplex PCR; TCRdb holds only in-frame clones, not every one. The sample consists of about 310,000 clones, around 91% of them appearing once. Assignment of participants to cohorts was predicated upon participant-reported clinical history. This TCR came from a woman aged 18-29 years with acute COVID-19. The sequencing sample was made of PBMCs or T cells enriched from blood (not recorded which).

The CDR3 region has the DNA TGTGCCAGCAGTTTAGGCAGGGGGAGGCATCAGCCCCAGCATTTT. It specifies CASSLGRGRHQPQHF. The V gene is TRBV27, the J gene TRBJ1-5, with TRBD1 matching 7 bases. The V segment lost 2 bases and the J segment 5 bases; nucleotides outside the gene matches: 6. The germline V gene has CDR1 MNHEY and CDR2 SMNVEV (reference sequence). This CDR3 comprises 15 residues.